The rows below give T cell receptor beta chains drawn from one sample of a study of blood T cell repertoires in COVID-19. Sequenced by immunoSEQ multiplex PCR; TCRdb stores in-frame clones only, minus some. The sample has 120,000 or so clones; about 79% are singletons. Sequencing used peripheral blood. The receptors derive from a woman over 75 with active or convalescent COVID-19. Both conserved end residues are part of each CDR3. D genes are given only for firm matches. Size tells how often a clone was seen (once, few, many) or the class of an expanded clone, and some rows leave it out.

cdr3_length	v_call	d_call	clone_size	j_call	cdr3_aa	cdr3_nt
15	TRBV5-1	-	-	TRBJ1-2	CASSLLTGANYGYTF	TGCGCCAGCAGCCTCCTGACAGGAGCTAACTATGGCTACACCTTC
14	TRBV5-1	TRBD2	-	TRBJ2-1	CASSLESGDNEQFF	TGCGCCAGCAGCTTGGAAAGCGGGGACAATGAGCAGTTCTTC
13	TRBV12-3/TRBV12-4	-	-	TRBJ1-1	CASSAGFSPEAFF	TGTGCCAGCAGCGCAGGGTTTAGTCCTGAAGCTTTCTTT
19	TRBV15	TRBD2	-	TRBJ2-2	CATSRIIGLAGDDTGELFF	TGTGCCACCAGCAGAATAATAGGACTAGCGGGAGATGATACCGGGGAGCTGTTTTTT
13	TRBV5-6	TRBD1	few	TRBJ1-1	CASSPRTGTSAFF	TGTGCCAGCAGCCCGAGGACAGGGACTTCCGCTTTCTTT
14	TRBV11-2	TRBD1	once	TRBJ1-2	CASSSIQGGRGYTF	TGTGCCAGCAGCTCGATACAGGGGGGCCGTGGCTACACCTTC
16	TRBV7-9	TRBD1	-	TRBJ2-3	CASSSRGTTGGGTQYF	TGTGCCAGCAGCTCTAGGGGGACGACAGGGGGCGGTACGCAGTATTTT
12	TRBV6-6	-	-	TRBJ1-1	CASSRATGEAFF	TGTGCCAGCAGCAGAGCTACAGGTGAAGCTTTCTTT
16	TRBV7-9	TRBD2	-	TRBJ2-2	CASSFRAGGWTGELFF	TGTGCCAGCAGCTTCCGAGCGGGAGGTTGGACCGGGGAGCTGTTTTTT
11	TRBV20-1	TRBD2	few	TRBJ2-1	CSATLAGGGFF	TGCAGTGCTACTTTAGCGGGAGGTGGGTTCTTC
17	TRBV18	TRBD1	-	TRBJ2-2	CASSPKLGQGTTGELFF	TGTGCCAGCTCACCTAAGTTGGGACAGGGAACCACCGGGGAGCTGTTTTTT
14	TRBV29-1	-	-	TRBJ2-5	CSVERSGVRETQYF	TGCAGCGTTGAAAGGAGCGGAGTTAGGGAGACCCAGTACTTC
16	TRBV7-7	TRBD2	-	TRBJ2-1	CASSLGRPSGWDEQFF	TGTGCCAGCAGCTTAGGTAGGCCTAGCGGATGGGATGAGCAGTTCTTC
16	TRBV14	-	-	TRBJ2-3	CARLACLCGCTDTQYF	TGTGCCAGGCTAGCCTGCCTCTGTGGTTGCACAGATACGCAGTATTTT
14	TRBV5-4	TRBD1	-	TRBJ1-1	CASSIPGTGDEAFF	TGTGCCAGCAGCATTCCCGGGACAGGGGATGAAGCTTTCTTT
15	TRBV2	-	-	TRBJ2-7	CASSLPGHLTYEQYF	TGTGCCAGCAGCCTACCGGGACACCTGACCTACGAGCAGTACTTC
13	TRBV2	-	-	TRBJ1-1	CASTVDKNTEAFF	TGTGCCAGCACAGTGGACAAGAACACTGAAGCTTTCTTT
13	TRBV9	TRBD2	-	TRBJ2-1	CASSVVSGGPVFF	TGTGCCAGCAGCGTAGTTTCGGGAGGGCCTGTGTTCTTC
14	TRBV10-1	-	once	TRBJ1-2	CASPIPRNGGGYTF	TGCGCCAGCCCCATACCACGGAATGGGGGGGGCTACACCTTC
14	TRBV6-1	-	-	TRBJ2-3	CASSEILETDTQYF	TGTGCCAGCAGTGAAATACTAGAAACAGATACGCAGTATTTT
13	TRBV6-5	TRBD1	-	TRBJ2-7	CASRTGGEYEQYF	TGTGCCAGCAGGACAGGGGGCGAATACGAGCAGTACTTC
14	TRBV7-9	-	-	TRBJ1-1	CASSPLWGGTEAFF	TGTGCCAGCAGCCCCCTGTGGGGGGGAACTGAAGCTTTCTTT
15	TRBV2	-	few	TRBJ2-5	CASSPRPTSRETQYF	TGTGCCAGCAGCCCGAGGCCCACTAGCCGGGAGACCCAGTACTTC
16	TRBV28	-	-	TRBJ1-2	CASSPPDSSEGYGYTF	TGTGCCAGCAGTCCGCCTGACTCCTCGGAGGGCTATGGCTACACCTTC
16	TRBV5-4	-	-	TRBJ1-4	CASSDWTAATNEKLFF	TGTGCCAGCAGCGACTGGACAGCAGCAACTAATGAAAAACTGTTTTTT
15	TRBV7-3	TRBD2	-	TRBJ2-1	CASSLSSGAPNEQFF	TGTGCCAGCAGCTTAAGTAGCGGGGCCCCCAATGAGCAGTTCTTC
15	TRBV5-1	-	-	TRBJ2-1	CASSPQTSSRNEQFF	TGCGCCAGCAGCCCCCAGACTAGTTCCCGTAATGAGCAGTTCTTC
15	TRBV11-2	TRBD1	-	TRBJ1-4	CASSLWTGGHEKLFF	TGTGCCAGCAGCTTGTGGACAGGGGGCCATGAAAAACTGTTTTTT
12	TRBV30	TRBD2	-	TRBJ2-1	CAWGSGRGEQFF	TGTGCCTGGGGAAGCGGGAGGGGTGAGCAGTTCTTC
16	TRBV7-2	-	-	TRBJ2-3	CASSSRGSPHTDTQYF	TGTGCCAGCAGCTCAAGGGGTAGCCCTCACACAGATACGCAGTATTTT
15	TRBV18	TRBD2	-	TRBJ2-7	CASSPGLALPYEQYF	TGTGCCAGCTCACCGGGACTAGCGTTGCCCTACGAGCAGTACTTC
16	TRBV6-2/TRBV6-3	-	-	TRBJ1-4	CASSYPPGGRSEKLFF	TGTGCCAGCAGTTACCCTCCCGGGGGGCGCAGTGAAAAACTGTTTTTT
15	TRBV30	TRBD2	-	TRBJ2-3	CAWGGTSGRADTQYF	TGTGCCTGGGGGGGGACTAGCGGGAGGGCAGATACGCAGTATTTT
14	TRBV2	TRBD2	-	TRBJ2-7	CASKGELAGARDYF	TGTGCCAGCAAAGGAGAACTAGCGGGAGCCCGGGACTACTTC
14	TRBV9	TRBD2	once	TRBJ2-1	CASNLAGGYNEQFF	TGTGCCAGCAACCTAGCGGGAGGTTACAATGAGCAGTTCTTC
13	TRBV18	-	-	TRBJ2-3	CASSPYSTDTQYF	TGTGCCAGCTCACCCTATAGCACAGATACGCAGTATTTT
14	TRBV5-1	-	-	TRBJ2-1	CASSLAAGLHEQFF	TGCGCCAGCAGCTTGGCCGCGGGGCTGCATGAGCAGTTCTTC
16	TRBV7-6	TRBD2	-	TRBJ2-7	CASSLETSGSSYEQYF	TGTGCCAGCAGCTTAGAGACTAGCGGGAGCTCCTACGAGCAGTACTTC
13	TRBV3-1/TRBV3-2	-	-	TRBJ1-3	CASSRREGNTIYF	TGTGCCAGCAGCCGCCGGGAGGGAAACACCATATATTTT
15	TRBV21-1	-	-	TRBJ2-1	CASSKWASGSHEQFF	-